This T cell receptor beta chain was captured in a study of T cell responses to AZD1222 COVID-19 vaccine. Findings and caveats of the study: Every sample of the repertoires postdated the peak T cell response. Unmutated variant regions reportedly attract nearly half of all spike-specific TCRs.

With V trimmed by 5 bases and J by 8 bases, 12 bases remained unmatched. Germline V lookup: CDR1 SEHNR, CDR2 FQNEAQ (reference sequence). The CDR3 extends over 15 amino acids. The assay was immunoSEQ multiplex PCR, and TCRdb's table has in-frame clones only and misses some. The sample has some 160,000 clones; around 94% are singletons. To note about this clone: The antigen remains unidentified.

The chain carries TRBV7-9 and TRBJ1-2; 9 nucleotides align to TRBD1. The sample was peripheral blood, taken on day 0 of AZD1222 vaccination. The source of this sequence is an adult in good health. The chain's CDR3 is CASSTQPGQGSGYTF. Written as DNA, the CDR3 is TGTGCCAGCAGCACACAACCGGGACAGGGCTCCGGCTACACCTTC.